The entry that follows covers one T cell receptor (beta chain) sequence. In the source study's methods: Amplified reference gene primers provided the basis for estimating nucleated cell counts. This table comes from immunoSEQ multiplex PCR, and its TCRdb copy is limited to in-frame clones, with some not included. V and J calls and clone size follow that table, whereas D and trimming were derived from the DNA. The sample carries approximately 90,000 clones, approximately 88% recorded once. This specimen belongs to a study of blood T cell repertoires in COVID-19. Background on the study: There were acute and convalescent COVID-19 samples, and they came from the United States, Italy and Spain. Sample material is recorded as cDNA or gDNA derived from T cells, B-cell-depleted T cells, or PBMCs.

Trimming took 6 bases from V and 5 from J, leaving 19 bases between them. This CDR3 spans 15 amino acids. Germline V gives CDR1 MNHEY, CDR2 SVGAGI. This chain uses TRBV6-5 with TRBJ2-5, with unresolved D. The sequencing input was peripheral blood. This sequence originates from a man aged 55 to 70 with acute or convalescent COVID-19. The CDR3: CASRRGTTFLETQYF. CDR3 bases: TGTGCCAGCAGGCGCGGAACGACTTTCCTTGAGACCCAGTACTTC.